Each of the 20 T cell receptor beta chains below was sequenced from the same sample in a study of T cell repertoires in cytomegalovirus infection. TCRdb independently ran MiXCR on the reads; one entry per CDR3 protein. Of roughly 990,000 distinct CDR3 sequences listed, under 40% were seen once; the top ten hold 13%. Their recognized antigens are unknown. Sequenced here: cultured CD8+ T cells from PBMCs, sampled from culture after CMV antigen stimulation. Source of these receptors: a human donor in good health (CMV status not recorded). Some clones in this sample may be carry-over from other donors' samples.

The gene calls are TRBV6-8 and TRBJ2-1; 8 positions match TRBD2. Germline values: CDR1 MNHGY, CDR2 SAAAGT. This CDR3 comprises 16 residues. V trimming: 2 bases; J trimming: 4 bases; junction bases outside the gene matches: 7. The chain's CDR3 is CASSYDGLAGYNEQFF. The CDR3 DNA follows: TGTGCCAGCAGTTACGATGGGCTAGCGGGTTACAATGAGCAGTTCTTC.

This clonotype was recorded many times. The rearrangement links TRBV12-3 or TRBV12-4 to TRBJ2-5; TRBD2 agrees at 12 bases. The CDR3 runs to 14 residues. V lost 7 bases to trimming and J lost 2 bases; unmatched junction nucleotides: 2. The CDR3: CASTGLAGQETQYF. The CDR3 nucleotides read TGTGCCAGCACCGGACTAGCGGGGCAAGAGACCCAGTACTTC.

As concerns this clonotype: At one boundary the junction diverges from the germline segment, which might be a read error. The chain links TRBV4-2 to TRBJ2-1; D might be TRBD2 (5 bases). The CDR3 extends over 15 amino acids. Germline V CDR1 and CDR2: LGHNA, YNFKEQ. Written as DNA, the CDR3 is TGTGTCAGCAGCCTGGAGGAGTCAGGTTACAATGAGCAGTTCTTC. Translated, it gives CVSSLEESGYNEQFF.

The chain joins TRBV5-1 to TRBJ2-7; tentative D call: TRBD2 (6 bases). V lost 7 bases, J lost 3 bases, and 20 bases lay in between. Germline-derived CDR1 and CDR2 are SGHRS and YFSETQ. This CDR3 is built from 15 residues. CDR3 sequence: CASDDGGEGSYEQYF. The CDR3, as DNA: TGCGCCAGCGACGACGGGGGAGAGGGGAGCTACGAGCAGTACTTC.

Ten or more counts support this clonotype. This chain links TRBV12-3 or TRBV12-4 with TRBJ1-5; D is unclear. Trimming took 6 bases from V and 7 from J, leaving 13 bases between them. The CDR3 is made up of 13 amino acids. The CDR3 sequence is CASSLGASQPQHF. The CDR3 bases are TGTGCCAGCAGCCTAGGTGCTTCCCAGCCCCAGCATTTT.

The rearrangement links TRBV27 to TRBJ2-5; possibly TRBD2 for D (5 bases). Per the germline V gene, CDR1 is MNHEY and CDR2 is SMNVEV (reference sequence). The CDR3 is 15 amino acids. Deletions cut 2 bases from V and 0 bases from J, with 10 bases between. This CDR3 is CASSLRGAYQETQYF. CDR3 bases: TGTGCCAGCAGTTTACGGGGAGCGTACCAAGAGACCCAGTACTTC.

With respect to this clonotype: The junction differs from germline at one of its ends, possibly a read error. The V gene is TRBV4-1, the J gene TRBJ1-1; D remains ambiguous. Germline CDR1 reads MGHRA; CDR2 reads YSYEKL. The CDR3 is 17 residues long. The CDR3 region has the DNA TGTGCCAGCAGCCAAGATCCGAAGGCACCTTTGAACACTGAAGCTTTCTTT. Residues: CASSQDPKAPLNTEAFF.

The chain recombines TRBV20-1 with TRBJ1-2; the match to TRBD1 covers 8 bases. The germline CDR1 and CDR2 sequences are DFQATT and SNEGSKA (reference sequence). The CDR3 contains 14 residues. Unmatched junction bases numbered 7, after V lost 0 bases and J lost 7 bases. The CDR3 spells CSARDWGQGAGYTF. In DNA, the CDR3 is TGCAGTGCTAGAGATTGGGGGCAGGGGGCTGGCTACACCTTC.

This clonotype has ten or more counts. The V and J genes are TRBV7-2 and TRBJ2-1; 13 bases are a match to TRBD2. From germline, CDR1 is SGHTA and CDR2 FQGNSA. V dropped 5 bases and J dropped 0; count of bases not matched to a gene: 4. This CDR3 is 17 amino acids long. The CDR3 sequence: CASSQGLAGTSYNEQFF. The DNA for the CDR3 is TGTGCCAGCAGCCAGGGACTAGCGGGAACCTCCTACAATGAGCAGTTCTTC.

This clonotype was found a few times. The V and J genes are TRBV20-1 and TRBJ1-2, with 7 nucleotides matching TRBD1. V dropped 3 bases and J dropped 3; count of bases not matched to a gene: 7. The CDR3 has 14 amino acids. CDR1 and CDR2 from the germline V gene are DFQATT and SNEGSKA (reference sequence). The CDR3 region has the DNA TGCAGTGCTAGGGAGCTTGGGACAGACTATGGCTACACCTTC. Protein sequence: CSARELGTDYGYTF.

The chain uses TRBV7-6 and TRBJ1-1; 7 bases match TRBD1. V shed 5 bases and J 4 bases; nucleotides not matched to a gene: 10. The CDR3 is 15 amino acids. CDR1 is SGHVS, CDR2 FNYEAQ, per germline. CDR3 in DNA: TGTGCCAGCAGCGGAGGGCAGGGGGACGGCACTGAAGCTTTCTTT. Its translation: CASSGGQGDGTEAFF.

The genes are TRBV6-1 and TRBJ2-1, with D possibly TRBD2 on 7 matching bases. Germline CDR1 is MNHNS and CDR2 is SASEGT. The CDR3 totals 15 residues. Trimming removed 7 bases from V and 7 bases from J, with 20 bases in between. CDR3: CASKGWGGARNEQFF. The CDR3 DNA sequence: TGTGCCAGCAAAGGGTGGGGGGGGGCGCGAAATGAGCAGTTCTTC.

J is TRBJ2-3 and V is TRBV5-4; D unresolved. The CDR3 consists of 15 residues. Trimming took 0 bases from V and 2 from J, leaving 10 bases between them. Germline V gene lookup returns CDR1 SGHNT and CDR2 YYREEE (reference sequence). CDR3 protein: CASSLDFPFTDTQYF. As DNA, the CDR3 is TGTGCCAGCAGCTTGGACTTCCCCTTCACAGATACGCAGTATTTT.

In this sample, this clonotype turned up a few times. As DNA, the CDR3 is TGTGCCAGCAGCTTATACCGTGTGCCCGATACGCAGTATTTT. Protein: CASSLYRVPDTQYF. This chain uses TRBV7-6 with TRBJ2-3; unclear D gene. Between the trimmed V and J ends, which lost 2 bases and 6 bases, there was a span of 12 bases. Per the germline V gene, CDR1 is SGHVS and CDR2 is FNYEAQ. CDR3 length: 14 residues.

The CDR3 sequence: CASSLGQWNQPQHF. The CDR3 DNA reads as TGTGCCAGCAGTTTAGGCCAGTGGAATCAGCCCCAGCATTTT. This sequence joins TRBV27 and TRBJ1-5; D is ambiguous. Germline assignment: CDR1 MNHEY and CDR2 SMNVEV (reference sequence). CDR3 size: 14 residues. Trimming took off 2 bases at V and 4 bases at J, with 9 bases between the two ends.

This clonotype showed up many times. The chain carries TRBV7-2 and TRBJ2-1; D could derive from TRBD1 or TRBD2 (5 bases each). V was trimmed by 8 bases and J by 10 bases, leaving 21 bases between them. Germline V gene data show CDR1 as SGHTA and CDR2 as FQGNSA. The CDR3 runs 14 residues. The CDR3 spells CASGPGRTPHEQFF. Written as DNA, the CDR3 is TGTGCCAGCGGTCCGGGACGGACCCCCCACGAGCAGTTCTTC.

The V call is TRBV6-5, the J call TRBJ1-1; D is uncertain. CDR3 length: 14 amino acids. Germline V gene sequence: CDR1 MNHEY, CDR2 SVGAGI. The V end lost 4 bases, the J end lost 7 bases, and 16 bases lay between the germline ends. CDR3 sequence reads: CASSSFRPWGEAFF. The CDR3 DNA sequence: TGTGCCAGCAGTTCCTTCCGTCCGTGGGGTGAAGCTTTCTTT.

This clonotype appeared a few times. The V gene is TRBV6-6, the J gene TRBJ1-1; D is perhaps TRBD1 (6 bases). Looked up from germline, CDR1 is MNHNY and CDR2 is SVGAGI (reference sequence). V dropped 10 bases and J dropped 0 bases, with 9 bases sitting between them. CDR3 length equals 12 residues. This CDR3 reads CATGQMNTEAFF. CDR3 in DNA: TGTGCCACAGGACAGATGAACACTGAAGCTTTCTTT.

V is TRBV27 and J is TRBJ1-1; 9 bases are shared with TRBD1. Germline trimming cut 5 bases from V and 3 bases from J; bases unmatched to any gene: 13. The CDR3 spans 17 residues. Germline V gene data show CDR1 as MNHEY and CDR2 as SMNVEV (reference sequence). CDR3 sequence reads: CASSPRGQGRRDTEAFF. For the CDR3, the DNA is TGTGCCAGCAGTCCCCGGGGACAGGGCCGTCGGGACACTGAAGCTTTCTTT.

This clonotype has at least ten counts. The V gene is TRBV12-3 or TRBV12-4, the J gene TRBJ2-5; D might be TRBD1 or TRBD2, each matching 5 bases. With 5 bases removed from V and 4 bases from J, the gap between germline ends came to 8 bases. The CDR3 loop spans 12 amino acids. CDR3 loop: CASSPGAETQYF. The DNA for the CDR3 is TGTGCCAGCAGTCCCGGGGCAGAGACCCAGTACTTC.